The rows below give T cell receptor beta chains drawn from one sample of a study of cytomegalovirus exposure and HLA in healthy donors. Here immunoSEQ multiplex PCR was the method, and the copy in TCRdb shows in-frame clones only, minus some. Of approximately 190,000 clones listed, 84% are singletons. Material for sequencing was PBMCs. Receptors originate from a woman aged 45-65 years in good health and CMV-seropositive. Both conserved end residues are part of each CDR3. Each record gives: CDR3 length, V gene, CDR3 protein.

cdr3_length: 17
v_call: TRBV15
cdr3_aa: CATSRSGTNLLADTQYF

cdr3_length: 14
v_call: TRBV9
cdr3_aa: CASSVGSGPTEAFF

cdr3_length: 14
v_call: TRBV19
cdr3_aa: CASSRRETSYGYTF

cdr3_length: 14
v_call: TRBV7-6
cdr3_aa: CASTAGTENSPLHF

cdr3_length: 17
v_call: TRBV7-9
cdr3_aa: CASSLVTGTGGNSPLHF

cdr3_length: 13
v_call: TRBV5-1
cdr3_aa: CASSLTGEETQYF

cdr3_length: 14
v_call: TRBV6-5
cdr3_aa: CASSRGVRDQPQHF

cdr3_length: 18
v_call: TRBV28
cdr3_aa: CASSWQRTSGGTRLAQYF

cdr3_length: 15
v_call: TRBV11-2
cdr3_aa: CASSLTSGGRQTQYF

cdr3_length: 14
v_call: TRBV18
cdr3_aa: CASSPREGTYEQYF

cdr3_length: 12
v_call: TRBV6-1
cdr3_aa: CASRGVDQPQHF

cdr3_length: 14
v_call: TRBV11-2
cdr3_aa: CASSPGLQGQPQHF

cdr3_length: 14
v_call: TRBV4-2
cdr3_aa: CASSPATTQETQYF

cdr3_length: 13
v_call: TRBV6-1
cdr3_aa: CATSTGPSYGYTF

cdr3_length: 15
v_call: TRBV28
cdr3_aa: CASSRPDRANEKLFF

cdr3_length: 13
v_call: TRBV2
cdr3_aa: CASSREPFYGYTF

cdr3_length: 14
v_call: TRBV9
cdr3_aa: CASSATGAFYGYTF

cdr3_length: 14
v_call: TRBV4-3
cdr3_aa: CASSQDQLAYEQYF

cdr3_length: 16
v_call: TRBV6-5
cdr3_aa: CASSYMGQGSYNEQFF

cdr3_length: 14
v_call: TRBV7-9
cdr3_aa: CASSWEGVNTEAFF

cdr3_length: 14
v_call: TRBV6-6
cdr3_aa: CASSEDRGSYEQYF